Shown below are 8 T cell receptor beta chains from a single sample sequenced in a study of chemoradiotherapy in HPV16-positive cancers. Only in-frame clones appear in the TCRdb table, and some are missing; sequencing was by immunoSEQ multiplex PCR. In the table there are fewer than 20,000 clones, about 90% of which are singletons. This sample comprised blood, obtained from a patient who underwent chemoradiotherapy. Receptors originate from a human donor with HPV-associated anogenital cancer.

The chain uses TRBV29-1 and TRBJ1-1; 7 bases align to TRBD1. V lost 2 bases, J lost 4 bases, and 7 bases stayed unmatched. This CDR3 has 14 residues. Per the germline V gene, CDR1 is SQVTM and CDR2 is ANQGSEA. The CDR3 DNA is TGCAGCGTTGAAAAAGGGGGCGCGAGCACTGAAGCTTTCTTT. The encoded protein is CSVEKGGASTEAFF.

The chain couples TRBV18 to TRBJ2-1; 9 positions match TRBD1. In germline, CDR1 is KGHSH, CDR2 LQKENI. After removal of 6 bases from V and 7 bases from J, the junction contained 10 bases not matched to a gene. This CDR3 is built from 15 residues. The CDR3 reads CASSPGTGWENEQFF. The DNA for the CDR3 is TGTGCCAGCTCCCCTGGGACAGGGTGGGAGAATGAGCAGTTCTTC.

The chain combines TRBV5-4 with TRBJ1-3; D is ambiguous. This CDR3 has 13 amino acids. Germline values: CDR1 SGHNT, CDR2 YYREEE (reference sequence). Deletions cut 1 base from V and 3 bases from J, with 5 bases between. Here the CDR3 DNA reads TGTGCCAGCAGCTTGTGGGGTGGAAACACCATATATTTT. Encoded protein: CASSLWGGNTIYF.

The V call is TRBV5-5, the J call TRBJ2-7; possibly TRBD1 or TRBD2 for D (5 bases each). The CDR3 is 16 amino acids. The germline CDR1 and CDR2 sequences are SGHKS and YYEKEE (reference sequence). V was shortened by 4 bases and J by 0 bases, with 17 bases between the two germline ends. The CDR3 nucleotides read TGTGCCAGCAGCCCACCTCGTGGGGGAAGCTCCTACGAGCAGTACTTC. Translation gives CASSPPRGGSSYEQYF.

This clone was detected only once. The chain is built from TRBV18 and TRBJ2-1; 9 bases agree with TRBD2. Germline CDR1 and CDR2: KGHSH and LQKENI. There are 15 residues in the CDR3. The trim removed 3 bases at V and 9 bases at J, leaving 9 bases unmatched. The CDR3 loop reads CASSPPGSGSSEQFF. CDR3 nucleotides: TGTGCCAGCTCACCTCCCGGTAGCGGGAGCAGTGAGCAGTTCTTC.

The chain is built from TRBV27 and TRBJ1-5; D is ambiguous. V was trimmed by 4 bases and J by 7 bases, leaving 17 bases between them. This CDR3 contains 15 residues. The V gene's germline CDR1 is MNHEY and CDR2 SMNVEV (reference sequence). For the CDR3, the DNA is TGTGCCAGCAGTTCTAACTACAGTCCGAGCCAGCCCCAGCATTTT. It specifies CASSSNYSPSQPQHF.

CDR3 coding DNA: TGTGCCAGCAGTCTCGGACTGATGAACACTGAAGCTTTCTTT. Translation gives CASSLGLMNTEAFF. The genes are TRBV2 and TRBJ1-1; D remains unclear. CDR1 is SNHLY, CDR2 FYNNEI, per germline. There are 14 residues in the CDR3. The V gene lost 5 bases and the J gene lost 0 bases, with 10 bases spanning the gap.

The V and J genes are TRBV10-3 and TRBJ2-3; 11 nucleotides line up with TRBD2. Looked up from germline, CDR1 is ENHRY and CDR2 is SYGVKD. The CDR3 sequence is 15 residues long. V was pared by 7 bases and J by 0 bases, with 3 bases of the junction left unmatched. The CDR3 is CAIKRTSGSTDTQYF. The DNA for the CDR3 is TGTGCCATCAAAAGGACTAGCGGGAGCACAGATACGCAGTATTTT.